This is a list of T cell receptor beta chains from one sample in a study of T-cell reconstitution after alpha-beta-depleted transplantation in children. TCRdb ran MiXCR on the PCR reads and lists one entry per CDR3 protein. The table records 500,000 or so distinct CDR3 sequences, roughly an eighth of them present only once. Sample: PBMCs, mostly from graft donor cells, taken 180 days after TCRalphabeta/CD19-depleted stem cell transplant. These receptors were collected from a female patient aged 2-9 years who had a stem cell transplant for aplastic anemia, so the T cells may come from the graft donor. Both conserved end residues are part of each CDR3. Fields, in order: J gene, D gene, clone size, V gene, CDR3 DNA, CDR3 protein. The D gene is left open where the match is weak. Some rows have no size entry. The others give once, few or many, or a class for an expanded clone.

J: TRBJ1-1; D: .; size: many; V: TRBV29-1; DNA: TGCAGCGTTGGATTTAGGGGGACTGAAGCTTTCTTT; CDR3: CSVGFRGTEAFF
J: TRBJ1-1; D: .; size: many; V: TRBV29-1; DNA: TGCAGCGTTGCGGTTTCCGGGGGTGAAGCTTTCTTT; CDR3: CSVAVSGGEAFF
J: TRBJ2-1; D: TRBD2; size: few; V: TRBV27; DNA: TGTGCCAGCAGTTTACTAGCGGGAGGGCCGGGGGCCTACAATGAGCAGTTCTTC; CDR3: CASSLLAGGPGAYNEQFF
J: TRBJ1-5; D: .; size: .; V: TRBV7-6; DNA: TGTGCCAGCAGCTTATTGGCAGGGCATTATAGCAATCAGCCCCAGCATTTT; CDR3: CASSLLAGHYSNQPQHF
J: TRBJ2-3; D: .; size: .; V: TRBV15; DNA: TGTGCCACCAGCAGAGATCCCACCGGCTACACAGATACGCAGTATTTT; CDR3: CATSRDPTGYTDTQYF
J: TRBJ2-1; D: TRBD2; size: few; V: TRBV10-3; DNA: TGTGCCATCCTCAGCAAGGCGGGAGCGGGTGAGCAGTTCTTC; CDR3: CAILSKAGAGEQFF
J: TRBJ2-3; D: TRBD2; size: .; V: TRBV5-1; DNA: TGCGCCAGCAGCTTGCTGGCTAGCGGGAGGGCAGATACGCAGTATTTT; CDR3: CASSLLASGRADTQYF
J: TRBJ2-2; D: TRBD1; size: many; V: TRBV7-8; DNA: TGTGCCAGCAGCTTGTCCGGGACAGTTAACACCGGGGAGCTGTTTTTT; CDR3: CASSLSGTVNTGELFF
J: TRBJ2-1; D: .; size: few; V: TRBV20-1; DNA: TGCAGTGCTAGAGCGGGGGATGAAGGGCATTCCTACAATGAGCAGTTCTTC; CDR3: CSARAGDEGHSYNEQFF
J: TRBJ1-2; D: .; size: few; V: TRBV27; DNA: TGTGCCAGCAGTTCGGACAGTTACTATGGCTACACCTTC; CDR3: CASSSDSYYGYTF
J: TRBJ2-5; D: TRBD1; size: many; V: TRBV29-1; DNA: TGCAGCGTCGTTGGGACAGTTTGGAAGGAGACCCAGTACTTC; CDR3: CSVVGTVWKETQYF
J: TRBJ2-1; D: TRBD2; size: few; V: TRBV20-1; DNA: TGCAGTGCTAGCGAGAGCGGGGAGACCTACAATGAGCAGTTCTTC; CDR3: CSASESGETYNEQFF